What follows describes a single TCR beta chain. Its antigen is unidentified. CDR3 length: 12 amino acids. The germline V gene encodes CDR1 SSHAT and CDR2 FNYEAQ (reference sequence). The entry originates in a study of shared clonotypes between healthy human individuals. Study information: Donors had three CD4 naive, three CD4 memory, two CD8 naive and one CD8 memory plate apiece. Whole-study results and caveats: Among the subsets, naive ones generally showed larger estimated richness than memory ones. Large depth notwithstanding, sorted-subset sequencing proved incomplete by rarefaction.

Every subset's genomic DNA went evenly onto several immunoSEQ plates. This table comes from immunoSEQ multiplex PCR, and its TCRdb copy is limited to in-frame clones, with some not included. This table has under 1,100,000 clones, around 75% appearing once. This chain uses TRBV7-7 with TRBJ2-1; the D is unclear. The source of this sequence is a man aged 18 to 30 in good health. The sequencing sample was made of memory CD4+ T cells sorted from blood. Subset defined: CD45RA-negative fraction. The CDR3 is CAIEPLISEQFF. In nucleotides, the CDR3 is TGTGCTATCGAGCCCCTTATTAGTGAGCAGTTCTTC.